This T cell receptor beta chain was recovered during a study of blood T cell repertoires in COVID-19. The CDR3 runs 15 residues. J gave up 8 bases and V 3 bases, and 6 bases lay outside the gene matches. Germline CDR1 reads MGHRA; CDR2 reads YSYEKL. Profiling relied on immunoSEQ multiplex PCR, and the TCRdb table lists in-frame clones only, not all of them. The sample includes some 110,000 clones, roughly 84% of them seen just once. The specimen was peripheral blood. The J gene is TRBJ2-1, the V gene TRBV4-1, with 11 positions matching TRBD2. This TCR was sampled from a woman between 65 and 79 years old with acute or convalescent COVID-19. The DNA of the CDR3 is TGCGCCAGCAGCCAGGGACTAGCGGCCTATGATGAGCAGTTCTTC. This translates into CASSQGLAAYDEQFF.